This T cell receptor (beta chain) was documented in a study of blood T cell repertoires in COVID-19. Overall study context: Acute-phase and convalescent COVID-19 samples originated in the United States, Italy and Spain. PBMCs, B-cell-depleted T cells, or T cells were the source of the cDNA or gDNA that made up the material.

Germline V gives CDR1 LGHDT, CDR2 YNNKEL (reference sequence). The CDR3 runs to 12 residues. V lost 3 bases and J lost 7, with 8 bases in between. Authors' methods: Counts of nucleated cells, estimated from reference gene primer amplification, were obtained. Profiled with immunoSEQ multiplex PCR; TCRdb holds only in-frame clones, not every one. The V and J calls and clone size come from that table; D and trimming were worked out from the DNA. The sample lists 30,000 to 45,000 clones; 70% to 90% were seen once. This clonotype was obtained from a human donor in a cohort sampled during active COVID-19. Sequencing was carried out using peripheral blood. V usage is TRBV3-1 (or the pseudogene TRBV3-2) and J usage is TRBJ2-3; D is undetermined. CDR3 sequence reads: CASSQGVNTQYF. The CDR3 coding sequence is TGTGCCAGCAGCCAGGGCGTCAATACGCAGTATTTT.